This T cell receptor (beta chain) was recovered during a study of blood T cell repertoires in COVID-19. Study context: PBMCs, B-cell-depleted T cells, or T cells were the source of the cDNA or gDNA that made up the material.

Per the authors' pipeline: Nucleated cell counts were estimated from reference gene primer amplification. The assay was immunoSEQ multiplex PCR, and TCRdb's table has in-frame clones only and misses some. D and trimming were read from the DNA, whereas the V and J calls and clone size are those reported in that table. The sample carries roughly 75,000 clones, about 86% recorded once. The trim removed 5 bases at V and 6 bases at J, leaving 2 bases unmatched. The germline CDR1 and CDR2 sequences are SGHVS and FQNEAQ. This CDR3 region has 13 residues. Seattle researchers signed up patients amid active infection and tracked them longitudinally.

The rearrangement links TRBV7-8 to TRBJ1-5; TRBD1 matches 9 bases. What was sequenced was peripheral blood. The clonotype was recovered from a man older than 75 with COVID-19, enrolled during active disease. The CDR3 reads CASSAGQGQPQHF. CDR3 DNA sequence: TGTGCCAGCAGCGCGGGACAGGGTCAGCCCCAGCATTTT. The full variable domain, completed using reference TRBV7-8 and TRBJ1-5, is GAGVSQSPRYKVAKRGQDVALRCDPISGHVSLFWYQQALGQGPEFLTYFQNEAQLDKSGLPSDRFFAERPEGSVSTLKIQRTQQEDSAVYLCASSAGQGQPQHFGDGTRLSIL.